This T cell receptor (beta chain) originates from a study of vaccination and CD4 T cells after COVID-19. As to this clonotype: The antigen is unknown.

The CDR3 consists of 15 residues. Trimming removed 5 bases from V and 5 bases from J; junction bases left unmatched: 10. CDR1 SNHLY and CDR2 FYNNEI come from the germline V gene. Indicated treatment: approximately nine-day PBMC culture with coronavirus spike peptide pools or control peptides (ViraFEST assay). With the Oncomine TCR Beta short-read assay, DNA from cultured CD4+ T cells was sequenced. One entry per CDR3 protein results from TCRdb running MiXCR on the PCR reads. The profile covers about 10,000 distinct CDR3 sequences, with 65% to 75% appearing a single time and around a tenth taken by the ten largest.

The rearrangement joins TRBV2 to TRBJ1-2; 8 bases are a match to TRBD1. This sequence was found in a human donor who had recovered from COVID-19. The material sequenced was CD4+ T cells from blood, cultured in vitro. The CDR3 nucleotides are TGTGCCAGCAGTACCTCGACAGGGGCTCTTTATGGCTACACCTTC. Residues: CASSTSTGALYGYTF.